This T cell receptor beta chain derives from a study of CD8 T cells in ankylosing spondylitis. Points from the study as a whole: Seemingly distinctive of ankylosing spondylitis blood was a TCR beta motif formed by eight highly homologous variants. It was reported that disease-linked clones were significantly enriched in matched ankylosing spondylitis synovial fluid.

Researchers built TCR beta libraries using quantitative 5'-RACE with molecular barcodes. One entry per CDR3 protein, called by TCRdb with MiXCR from the 5' RACE reads. The sample has over 110,000 distinct CDR3 sequences; 7% to 10% are singletons. Per germline, CDR1 SGHAT and CDR2 FQNNGV. V lost 5 bases and J lost 8, with 17 bases in between. The CDR3 extends over 14 amino acids. This clonotype appeared once. Its target is not known. This chain joins TRBV11-2 and TRBJ2-3; TRBD2 might be the D (6 bases). Sequenced material: synovial fluid, either unsorted or a sorted T cell fraction (not recorded which). This TCR was recovered from a male donor with ankylosing spondylitis. CDR3 residues: CASSASGGPGTQYF. CDR3 sequence (DNA): TGTGCCAGCAGCGCCAGTGGAGGGCCCGGTACGCAGTATTTT.